These T cell receptor beta chains were read from a single sample in a study of graft-versus-host responses after intestinal transplantation. These receptors' targets are unknown. Clones were read by immunoSEQ multiplex PCR, and TCRdb kept only the in-frame ones, dropping some. The sample holds about 130,000 clones; approximately 91% are singletons and the top ten take roughly 0.19%. This material consisted of unstimulated CD4+ T cells sorted from spleen or lymph node cells, taken before intestinal transplant. These receptors all come from a human donor who received an intestinal transplant. CDR3s include the opening cysteine and the closing phenylalanine or tryptophan. A D gene is named only where the DNA matches it firmly. Rows may omit the clone size; those that give it use once, few, many or a size class.

j_call: TRBJ2-7
clone_size: -
d_call: -
v_call: TRBV30
cdr3_length: 13
cdr3_aa: CAWSVHAGYEQYF
cdr3_nt: TGTGCCTGGAGTGTACACGCGGGCTACGAGCAGTACTTC

j_call: TRBJ2-2
clone_size: -
d_call: TRBD1
v_call: TRBV10-3
cdr3_length: 15
cdr3_aa: CAISGDRESAGELFF
cdr3_nt: TGTGCCATCAGTGGGGACAGGGAAAGTGCCGGGGAGCTGTTTTTT

j_call: TRBJ2-7
clone_size: -
d_call: TRBD2
v_call: TRBV28
cdr3_length: 15
cdr3_aa: CASSPPSGSGYEQYF
cdr3_nt: TGTGCCAGCAGTCCCCCTAGCGGGAGTGGATACGAGCAGTACTTC

j_call: TRBJ2-7
clone_size: -
d_call: TRBD2
v_call: TRBV4-1
cdr3_length: 17
cdr3_aa: CASSQESTSGRAYEQYF
cdr3_nt: TGCGCCAGCAGCCAAGAGTCGACTAGCGGGAGAGCCTACGAGCAGTACTTC

j_call: TRBJ2-7
clone_size: -
d_call: -
v_call: TRBV4-3
cdr3_length: 12
cdr3_aa: CASSQDPREQYF
cdr3_nt: TGCGCCAGCAGCCAAGATCCCCGCGAGCAGTACTTC

j_call: TRBJ2-7
clone_size: once
d_call: -
v_call: TRBV28
cdr3_length: 13
cdr3_aa: CAVQQGPSYEQYF
cdr3_nt: TGTGCCGTCCAGCAGGGACCCTCCTACGAGCAGTACTTC

j_call: TRBJ2-4
clone_size: -
d_call: -
v_call: TRBV10-3
cdr3_length: 18
cdr3_aa: CATVVDDSSVLAKNIQYF
cdr3_nt: TGTGCCACCGTCGTAGATGACAGTTCTGTCCTAGCCAAAAACATTCAGTACTTC

j_call: TRBJ2-3
clone_size: -
d_call: TRBD1
v_call: TRBV11-3
cdr3_length: 14
cdr3_aa: CASSSDRERDTQYF
cdr3_nt: TGTGCCAGCAGCTCCGACAGGGAGAGGGATACGCAGTATTTT

j_call: TRBJ2-5
clone_size: -
d_call: TRBD1
v_call: TRBV6-1
cdr3_length: 14
cdr3_aa: CASSEVGRGQTQYF
cdr3_nt: TGTGCCAGCAGTGAGGTGGGCAGGGGGCAGACCCAGTACTTC

j_call: TRBJ2-2
clone_size: -
d_call: -
v_call: TRBV27
cdr3_length: 15
cdr3_aa: CASSLPGYHTGELFF
cdr3_nt: TGTGCCAGCAGTTTACCGGGCTACCATACCGGGGAGCTGTTTTTT

j_call: TRBJ2-3
clone_size: -
d_call: -
v_call: TRBV11-2
cdr3_length: 14
cdr3_aa: CASSPLGLTDTQYF
cdr3_nt: TGTGCCAGCAGCCCCCTGGGGCTAACAGATACGCAGTATTTT

j_call: TRBJ2-7
clone_size: once
d_call: -
v_call: TRBV7-3
cdr3_length: 14
cdr3_aa: CASSLYPGPYEQYF
cdr3_nt: TGTGCCAGCAGCTTATACCCAGGCCCCTACGAGCAGTACTTC

j_call: TRBJ1-5
clone_size: -
d_call: -
v_call: TRBV7-9
cdr3_length: 12
cdr3_aa: CASSLTHQPQHF
cdr3_nt: TGTGCCAGCAGCCTGACCCATCAGCCCCAGCATTTT

j_call: TRBJ2-7
clone_size: -
d_call: -
v_call: TRBV30
cdr3_length: 14
cdr3_aa: CAWSRTRSAYEQYF
cdr3_nt: TGTGCCTGGAGTCGCACCCGATCCGCTTACGAGCAGTACTTC

j_call: TRBJ2-3
clone_size: -
d_call: -
v_call: TRBV5-5
cdr3_length: 14
cdr3_aa: CAGGGGLSTDTQYF
cdr3_nt: TGTGCCGGCGGAGGGGGCTTGAGCACAGATACGCAGTATTTT

j_call: TRBJ1-2
clone_size: -
d_call: -
v_call: TRBV2
cdr3_length: 14
cdr3_aa: CASIAEQAGYGYTF
cdr3_nt: TGTGCCAGCATCGCCGAACAGGCAGGCTATGGCTACACCTTC

j_call: TRBJ2-1
clone_size: -
d_call: -
v_call: TRBV28
cdr3_length: 11
cdr3_aa: CASTREHEQFF
cdr3_nt: TGTGCCAGCACGAGGGAGCATGAGCAGTTCTTC

j_call: TRBJ2-5
clone_size: few
d_call: TRBD2
v_call: TRBV5-1
cdr3_length: 19
cdr3_aa: CASADPSGTSGPWGETQYF
cdr3_nt: TGCGCCAGCGCCGATCCTTCCGGGACTAGCGGCCCCTGGGGCGAGACCCAGTACTTC

j_call: TRBJ2-6
clone_size: few
d_call: -
v_call: TRBV7-2
cdr3_length: 13
cdr3_aa: CASTNAGANVLTF
cdr3_nt: TGTGCCAGCACAAACGCTGGGGCCAACGTCCTGACTTTC